These 20 T cell receptor beta chains were sequenced from one sample in a study of identical twins. One entry per CDR3 protein, called by TCRdb with MiXCR from the 5' RACE reads. This table has 500,000 to 600,000 distinct CDR3 sequences, approximately 22% appearing once. These data are also associated with another study on T cells expressing NK-cell markers.

Source material: CD4+ T cells sorted from blood. All receptors derive from a woman in her late teens or twenties in good health.

The gene calls are TRBV15 and TRBJ2-7; 10 positions agree with TRBD2. Unmatched junction bases numbered 13, after V lost 5 bases and J lost 0 bases. The CDR3 runs to 18 residues. Germline V gene lookup returns CDR1 LNHNV and CDR2 YYDKDF (reference sequence). The CDR3 DNA sequence: TGTGCCACCAGCGCTAGAGAGGGACTAGCGAAAAACTCCTACGAGCAGTACTTC. It is translated as CATSAREGLAKNSYEQYF.

This rearrangement joins TRBV14 to TRBJ2-1, with 11 bases identical to TRBD2. CDR3 size: 15 residues. The ends lost 5 bases at V and 4 bases at J; junction bases unmatched: 4. Germline CDR1 SGHDN, CDR2 FVKESK. The chain's CDR3 is CASSASGGPYNEQFF. The CDR3 DNA reads as TGTGCCAGCAGCGCTAGCGGGGGGCCTTACAATGAGCAGTTCTTC.

This clonotype has just a few counts. J is TRBJ2-3 and V is TRBV7-6; D call uncertain. This CDR3 spans 17 amino acids. The germline V gene encodes CDR1 SGHVS and CDR2 FNYEAQ. The V end was cut by 5 bases, the J end by 9 bases, with 27 bases between. The CDR3 DNA reads TGTGCCAGCAGCGTAGTGGAAACTATCATTACTATAGGAACGCAGTATTTT. Translated, it gives CASSVVETIITIGTQYF. The full variable domain, rest sourced from reference TRBV7-6 and TRBJ2-3, is GAGVSQSPRYKVTKRGQDVALRCDPISGHVSLYWYRQALGQGPEFLTYFNYEAQQDKSGLPNDRFSAERPEGSISTLTIQRTEQRDSAMYRCASSVVETIITIGTQYFGPGTRLTVL.

The rearrangement uses TRBV20-1 and TRBJ2-1, with 8 bases matching TRBD2. V shed 1 base and J 5 bases; nucleotides not matched to a gene: 4. The CDR3 contains 14 residues. Germline values: CDR1 DFQATT, CDR2 SNEGSKA (reference sequence). CDR3 residues: CSARATAGDNEQFF. CDR3 coding DNA: TGCAGTGCTAGAGCGACAGCGGGGGACAATGAGCAGTTCTTC.

This clonotype appeared a few times. The CDR3 loop is CASSQTIEPQAFF. As DNA, the CDR3 is TGCGCCAGCAGCCAAACGATAGAACCCCAAGCTTTCTTT. The V and J genes are TRBV4-3 and TRBJ1-1; D uncertain. The ends were cut back, 2 bases at V and 9 bases at J, with 13 bases in the middle. Germline V gene data show CDR1 as LGHNA and CDR2 as YSLEER. CDR3 length: 13 amino acids.

The chain is built from TRBV7-9 and TRBJ2-2; 9 bases match TRBD1. The V and J ends lost 8 bases and 4 bases, in that order; junction bases with no gene match: 8. This CDR3 has 15 amino acids. The germline gives CDR1 SEHNR, CDR2 FQNEAQ (reference sequence). The CDR3 spells CASLGTGKGTGELFF. The CDR3 DNA is TGTGCCAGCCTCGGGACAGGGAAGGGCACCGGGGAGCTGTTTTTT.

This sequence joins TRBV20-1 and TRBJ1-5; D remains unclear. V lost 4 bases and J lost 0, with 7 bases in between. In germline, CDR1 is DFQATT, CDR2 SNEGSKA (reference sequence). This CDR3 is 13 amino acids long. This CDR3 is CSAIGPSNQPQHF. The CDR3 nucleotides are TGCAGTGCTATCGGGCCTAGCAATCAGCCCCAGCATTTT.

The rearrangement uses TRBV3-1 and TRBJ2-3; 7 bases are a match to TRBD2. Germline lookup yields CDR1 LGHDT and CDR2 YNNKEL (reference sequence). V lost 3 bases and J lost 0; bases outside the gene matches: 9. The CDR3 totals 17 residues. For the CDR3, the DNA is TGTGCCAGCAGCCATTCCCCAGCGGGGACTAGCACAGATACGCAGTATTTT. Translated, it gives CASSHSPAGTSTDTQYF.

This chain joins TRBV6-1 and TRBJ1-2, with D tentatively TRBD1 (5 bases). The CDR3 consists of 14 residues. The V end lost 10 bases, the J end lost 4 bases, and 19 bases lay between the germline ends. Germline CDR1 MNHNS, CDR2 SASEGT. The CDR3 DNA is TGTGCCACCAGGGCGGCGGCCGAATCCTATGGCTACACCTTC. This codes for CATRAAAESYGYTF.

This clonotype was recorded at least ten times. The chain recombines TRBV7-9 with TRBJ2-4; a weak D match, TRBD2 (6 bases). Trimming stripped 7 bases from V and 7 bases from J, with 14 bases between. CDR3 length: 13 residues. Per the germline V gene, CDR1 is SEHNR and CDR2 is FQNEAQ (reference sequence). CDR3 residues: CASTLWGENIQYF. CDR3 nucleotides: TGTGCCAGCACCCTGTGGGGGGAGAACATTCAGTACTTC.

The J gene is TRBJ2-5, the V gene TRBV5-1; no reliable D call. Germline CDR1 reads SGHRS; CDR2 reads YFSETQ. The CDR3 is 15 amino acids. Trimming removed 0 bases at V and 3 bases at J, with 12 bases between. The CDR3 loop reads CASSLVGRVKETQYF. CDR3 nucleotide sequence: TGCGCCAGCAGCTTGGTCGGCCGGGTCAAAGAGACCCAGTACTTC. The full variable domain, in which reference TRBV5-1 and TRBJ2-5 provide the parts outside the CDR3, is KAGVTQTPRYLIKTRGQQVTLSCSPISGHRSVSWYQQTPGQGLQFLFEYFSETQRNKGNFPGRFSGRQFSNSRSEMNVSTLELGDSALYLCASSLVGRVKETQYFGPGTRLLVL.

This rearrangement joins TRBV10-3 to TRBJ2-7; the match to TRBD1 covers 11 bases. Germline trimming cut 6 bases from V and 3 bases from J; bases unmatched to any gene: 4. CDR3 length: 14 residues. Germline V CDR1 and CDR2: ENHRY, SYGVKD. CDR3 sequence: CAIRGDRGIYEQYF. The CDR3 DNA sequence: TGTGCCATCAGGGGGGACAGGGGGATCTACGAGCAGTACTTC.

This clonotype was seen just once. J is TRBJ1-5 and V is TRBV2, with TRBD1 matching 7 bases. J gave up 9 bases and V 8 bases, and 7 bases lay outside the gene matches. The CDR3 sequence is 12 residues long. Per the germline V gene, CDR1 is SNHLY and CDR2 is FYNNEI. The CDR3 DNA is TGTGCCAGCCCACCGACAGGGACGCCCCAGCATTTT. Translation gives CASPPTGTPQHF.

This rearrangement joins TRBV5-6 to TRBJ2-3, with D possibly matching TRBD1 (5 bases). The V gene's germline CDR1 is SGHDT and CDR2 YYEEEE. The CDR3 spans 15 residues. V gave up 3 bases and J gave up 4 bases, with 15 bases separating them. CDR3 amino acids: CASSSPWGGADTQYF. The CDR3 DNA follows: TGTGCCAGCAGCTCCCCATGGGGCGGAGCAGATACGCAGTATTTT.

This clonotype was seen a handful of times. V and J are TRBV9 and TRBJ1-6; D is unclear. The germline V and J ends were trimmed by 0 bases and 0 bases, with 7 bases remaining between them. This CDR3 has 16 amino acids. CDR1 is SGDLS, CDR2 YYNGEE, per germline. The CDR3 DNA reads TGTGCCAGCAGCGTAGAGGCGAGCTCCTATAATTCACCCCTCCACTTT. It encodes CASSVEASSYNSPLHF.

This clonotype was recorded a few times. The chain has TRBV5-5 and TRBJ1-1; no clear D gene. Trimming pared 4 bases from V and 0 bases from J, leaving 13 bases between. The germline gives CDR1 SGHKS, CDR2 YYEKEE (reference sequence). CDR3 size: 15 residues. The CDR3 loop is CASSNLLNLNTEAFF. CDR3 sequence (DNA): TGTGCCAGCAGCAATCTCCTTAACCTGAACACTGAAGCTTTCTTT.

This clonotype has a handful of counts. The rearrangement joins TRBV5-1 to TRBJ1-4; no clear D gene. Germline lookup yields CDR1 SGHRS and CDR2 YFSETQ. CDR3 length: 14 residues. Trimming shortened V by 0 bases and J by 8 bases, and 11 bases separated the two germline ends. This CDR3 is CASSLDYRGEKLFF. The CDR3 DNA is TGCGCCAGCAGCTTGGACTACCGCGGGGAAAAACTGTTTTTT.

The gene calls are TRBV20-1 and TRBJ2-5; the D is unclear. The V gene's germline CDR1 is DFQATT and CDR2 SNEGSKA (reference sequence). The CDR3 sequence is 12 residues long. V was clipped by 7 bases and J by 3 bases, with 12 bases between them. The CDR3 loop is CSGGKPEETQYF. In nucleotides, the CDR3 is TGCAGTGGCGGTAAACCCGAAGAGACCCAGTACTTC.

The V call is TRBV12-3 or TRBV12-4, the J call TRBJ1-2, with TRBD1 matching 8 bases. The CDR3 is made up of 13 amino acids. The J segment lost 4 bases and the V segment lost 6 bases, leaving 4 bases of the junction unmatched. CDR3 in DNA: TGTGCCAGCAGGGGCGACAGGGGCTATGGCTACACCTTC. This codes for CASRGDRGYGYTF.

The chain uses TRBV6-2 or TRBV6-3 and TRBJ2-2, with TRBD2 as a possible D gene (6 bases). CDR1 is MNHEY and CDR2 is SVGEGT in the germline V gene. Between the trimmed V and J ends, which lost 10 bases and 3 bases, there was a span of 12 bases. CDR3 size: 13 residues. The DNA of the CDR3 is TGTGCCATTGGGGGACTCCACACCGGGGAGCTGTTTTTT. Its translation: CAIGGLHTGELFF.